These 27 T cell receptor beta chains were all obtained from the same sample, sequenced in a study of CD8 T cells in Susac syndrome. Roughly 0.45 to 1 ug RNA was reverse transcribed with random hexamers. TCRdb redid the calling of the immunoSEQ multiplex PCR reads with MiXCR, one entry per CDR3 protein. Here the sample spans 150,000 to 200,000 distinct CDR3 sequences, approximately 93% being singletons. The sequenced sample consisted of CD4+ T cells from PBMCs. Receptors originate from a human donor with multiple sclerosis.

This clonotype has just one count. The genes are TRBV6-1 and TRBJ1-2; no clear D gene. V dropped 1 base and J dropped 5 bases, with 14 bases sitting between them. From germline, CDR1 is MNHNS and CDR2 SASEGT. The CDR3 totals 15 residues. DNA of the CDR3: TGTGCCAGCAGTGAAGGGGCGGCTGCTAGTTATGGCTACACCTTC. Residues: CASSEGAAASYGYTF.

J is TRBJ1-4 and V is TRBV27; D gene unclear. Trimming removed 6 bases at V and 8 bases at J, with 13 bases between. This CDR3 is built from 13 residues. Germline V gene sequence: CDR1 MNHEY, CDR2 SMNVEV (reference sequence). CDR3 region: CASRPLTREKLFF. DNA of the CDR3: TGTGCCAGCAGACCCCTTACGAGGGAAAAACTGTTTTTT.

The genes are TRBV5-8 and TRBJ2-3, with D possibly being TRBD1 or TRBD2 (5 bases each). Trimming stripped 5 bases from V and 0 bases from J, with 10 bases between. CDR3 length: 14 residues. CDR1 and CDR2 from the germline V gene are SGHTS and YDEGEE. The CDR3 sequence: CASRVGASTDTQYF. The DNA for the CDR3 is TGTGCCAGCAGGGTCGGGGCTAGCACAGATACGCAGTATTTT.

The J gene is TRBJ2-1, the V gene TRBV20-1, with a weak D call TRBD2 (6 bases). This CDR3 contains 15 residues. CDR1 and CDR2 from the germline V gene are DFQATT and SNEGSKA (reference sequence). V was shortened by 4 bases and J by 0 bases, with 13 bases between the two germline ends. The CDR3 DNA follows: TGCAGTGCTACCAGGACTATGAGCTCCTACAATGAGCAGTTCTTC. Its protein is CSATRTMSSYNEQFF.

The gene calls are TRBV7-9 and TRBJ2-1; 10 bases match TRBD2. Germline V gives CDR1 SEHNR, CDR2 FQNEAQ (reference sequence). V trimming: 2 bases; J trimming: 1 base; junction bases outside the gene matches: 8. This CDR3 contains 18 residues. DNA for the CDR3: TGTGCCAGCAGCTTACTTAGCGGGGGGCCCTTGTCCTACAATGAGCAGTTCTTC. Its protein product is CASSLLSGGPLSYNEQFF. Supplemented by reference TRBV7-9 and TRBJ2-1, the full variable domain reads DTGVSQNPRHKITKRGQNVTFRCDPISEHNRLYWYRQTLGQGPEFLTYFQNEAQLEKSRLLSDRFSAERPKGSFSTLEIQRTEQGDSAMYLCASSLLSGGPLSYNEQFFGPGTRLTVL.

The chain links TRBV30 to TRBJ2-5; D unresolved. With 4 bases removed from V and 5 bases from J, the gap between germline ends came to 11 bases. The CDR3 runs to 12 residues. Germline values: CDR1 GTSNPN, CDR2 SVGIG (reference sequence). The CDR3 reads CAWTLGWETQYF. The CDR3, as DNA: TGTGCCTGGACCCTCGGCTGGGAGACCCAGTACTTC.

The chain couples TRBV24-1 to TRBJ1-2; perhaps TRBD1 as D (5 bases). V shed 3 bases and J shed 7 bases, with 14 bases lying between them. The germline V gene has CDR1 KGHDR and CDR2 SFDVKD. The CDR3 has 14 residues. The CDR3 bases are TGTGCCACCAGTGATGCAGGGAAGGCGGGTGGCTACACCTTC. Its protein is CATSDAGKAGGYTF.

The chain uses TRBV10-3 and TRBJ1-3; D unresolved. The CDR3 runs 13 residues. CDR1 is ENHRY and CDR2 is SYGVKD in the germline V gene. The germline V and J ends were trimmed by 2 bases and 7 bases, with 9 bases remaining between them. CDR3 nucleotide sequence: TGTGCCATCAGTGAGGGCACGGGGAACACCATATATTTT. Amino acid sequence: CAISEGTGNTIYF.

The chain uses TRBV7-6 and TRBJ1-2; TRBD1 matches at 8 bases. Germline values: CDR1 SGHVS, CDR2 FNYEAQ. The J segment lost 3 bases and the V segment lost 5 bases, leaving 2 bases of the junction unmatched. CDR3 length equals 13 residues. The CDR3 here is CASSVDRDYGYTF. CDR3 in DNA: TGTGCCAGCAGCGTGGACAGGGACTATGGCTACACCTTC.

This clonotype was picked up one time. The chain has TRBV25-1 and TRBJ1-2; D may be TRBD1 (5 bases). Germline lookup yields CDR1 MGHDK and CDR2 SYGVNS. The CDR3 sequence is 13 residues long. V dropped 5 bases and J dropped 2 bases, with 9 bases sitting between them. CDR3 loop: CASSRGRNYGYTF. CDR3 in DNA: TGTGCCAGCAGTCGGGGGAGAAACTATGGCTACACCTTC.

The rearrangement joins TRBV11-2 to TRBJ2-1, with D hard to call. The CDR3 consists of 12 residues. Germline-derived CDR1 and CDR2 are SGHAT and FQNNGV. Trimming left V 2 bases short and J 6 bases short, with 5 bases between. The CDR3 sequence is CASSLMGNEQFF. The CDR3 DNA sequence: TGTGCCAGCAGCTTAATGGGCAATGAGCAGTTCTTC. Together with reference TRBV11-2 and TRBJ2-1, the CDR3 gives the full variable domain: EAGVAQSPRYKIIEKRQSVAFWCNPISGHATLYWYQQILGQGPKLLIQFQNNGVVDDSQLPKDRFSAERLKGVDSTLKIQPAKLEDSAVYLCASSLMGNEQFFGPGTRLTVL.

The gene calls are TRBV30 and TRBJ1-5; no reliable D call. The CDR3 has 13 residues. Trimming took 3 bases from V and 5 from J, leaving 11 bases between them. The germline V gene encodes CDR1 GTSNPN and CDR2 SVGIG (reference sequence). The CDR3 coding sequence is TGTGCCTGGAGCCTCTCCCGAGATCAGCCCCAGCATTTT. It yields the protein CAWSLSRDQPQHF.

This rearrangement joins TRBV4-1 to TRBJ1-2; D not resolved. The CDR3 extends over 15 amino acids. Trimming left V 0 bases short and J 2 bases short, with 10 bases between. Germline V lookup: CDR1 MGHRA, CDR2 YSYEKL. CDR3 residues: CASSQERSSNYGYTF. CDR3 coding DNA: TGCGCCAGCAGCCAAGAGAGAAGCAGCAACTATGGCTACACCTTC.

The rearrangement links TRBV5-4 to TRBJ2-5, with 7 bases that match TRBD2. The CDR3 consists of 15 residues. CDR1 and CDR2 (germline): SGHNT, YYREEE (reference sequence). The trim removed 1 base at V and 3 bases at J, leaving 6 bases unmatched. CDR3 nucleotides: TGTGCCAGCAGCTTGAGTGGGCGGGGGAAAGAGACCCAGTACTTC. Amino acid sequence: CASSLSGRGKETQYF.

The chain uses TRBV11-2 and TRBJ1-4; D possibly corresponds to TRBD1 (6 bases). Germline V gives CDR1 SGHAT, CDR2 FQNNGV. Between the trimmed V and J ends, which lost 11 bases and 7 bases, there was a span of 26 bases. This CDR3 has 16 amino acids. CDR3 residues: CASHPEPARGSEKLFF. The CDR3 DNA reads TGTGCCTCCCACCCCGAACCCGCCAGGGGAAGTGAAAAACTGTTTTTT.

The genes are TRBV11-2 and TRBJ2-7, with TRBD2 matching 7 bases. Germline V CDR1 and CDR2: SGHAT, FQNNGV. The CDR3 has 15 amino acids. V trimming: 2 bases; J trimming: 2 bases; junction bases outside the gene matches: 6. CDR3 residues: CASSLLAGATYEQYF. The CDR3 nucleotides read TGTGCCAGCAGCTTACTGGCGGGAGCCACCTACGAGCAGTACTTC.

V is TRBV27 and J is TRBJ2-7; a weak D match, TRBD1 (6 bases). The CDR3 has 13 residues. V lost 9 bases to trimming and J lost 5 bases, with 17 bases between them. Germline CDR1 and CDR2: MNHEY and SMNVEV (reference sequence). The CDR3 here is CARLRGFSDEQYF. The CDR3 coding sequence is TGTGCCAGATTGAGGGGGTTTTCCGACGAGCAGTACTTC.

The chain joins TRBV6-2 or TRBV6-3 to TRBJ2-1; D is undetermined. V was pared by 4 bases and J by 8 bases, with 12 bases between. The germline V gene encodes CDR1 MNHEY and CDR2 SVGEGT. The CDR3 is made up of 13 amino acids. The CDR3 loop is CASSWAQAHEQFF. CDR3 bases: TGTGCCAGCAGTTGGGCCCAAGCCCATGAGCAGTTCTTC.

CDR3 protein: CSARDPVGTVETQYF. Written as DNA, the CDR3 is TGCAGTGCTAGAGATCCGGTAGGGACGGTAGAGACCCAGTACTTC. The genes are TRBV20-1 and TRBJ2-5, with D possibly called TRBD1 or TRBD2 (5 bases each). The germline V gene has CDR1 DFQATT and CDR2 SNEGSKA (reference sequence). V was clipped by 0 bases and J by 4 bases, with 15 bases between them. The length of the CDR3 is 15 residues.

The chain employs TRBV29-1 and TRBJ2-5, with D unresolved. CDR1 and CDR2 (germline): SQVTM, ANQGSEA. The CDR3 is 13 amino acids. Trimming pared 3 bases from V and 2 bases from J, leaving 10 bases between. The CDR3 spells CSVDPDIQETQYF. The CDR3, as DNA: TGCAGCGTTGACCCCGACATTCAAGAGACCCAGTACTTC.

This clonotype has just one count. The chain employs TRBV3-1 and TRBJ1-2; the D is unclear. V gave up 1 base and J gave up 1 base, with 4 bases separating them. This CDR3 has 13 amino acids. From germline, CDR1 is LGHDT and CDR2 YNNKEL (reference sequence). Here the CDR3 DNA reads TGTGCCAGCAGCCAAGCAAATAACTATGGCTACACCTTC. Its translation: CASSQANNYGYTF.

CDR3 coding DNA: TGTGCCAGCAGCCAAGATCGTGGCAGGGGTGACAATGAGCAGTTCTTC. This gives the protein CASSQDRGRGDNEQFF. The chain employs TRBV4-2 and TRBJ2-1; tentatively, D is TRBD1 (6 bases). V was cut by 0 bases and J by 5 bases, with 14 bases left in between. The CDR3 sequence is 16 residues long. The germline gives CDR1 LGHNA, CDR2 YNFKEQ.

The rearrangement links TRBV19 to TRBJ2-7; D unresolved. V lost 1 base and J 2 bases, leaving 3 bases between the germline ends. Germline CDR1 LNHDA, CDR2 SQIVND (reference sequence). The CDR3 is made up of 12 amino acids. In nucleotides, the CDR3 is TGTGCCAGTAGTATAGTTCCCTACGAGCAGTACTTC. It specifies CASSIVPYEQYF.

The genes are TRBV18 and TRBJ2-5; 14 bases fit TRBD2. Per the germline V gene, CDR1 is KGHSH and CDR2 is LQKENI. The J segment lost 5 bases and the V segment lost 3 bases, leaving 2 bases of the junction unmatched. The CDR3 has 15 residues. CDR3 in amino acids: CASSPRTSGRETQYF. The DNA of the CDR3 is TGTGCCAGCTCACCTCGGACTAGCGGGAGGGAGACCCAGTACTTC.

In this sample, this clonotype turned up once. The chain couples TRBV7-9 to TRBJ2-7; D perhaps matches TRBD2 (5 bases). Trimming stripped 3 bases from V and 7 bases from J, with 13 bases between. Germline V gene sequence: CDR1 SEHNR, CDR2 FQNEAQ (reference sequence). This CDR3 spans 13 amino acids. As DNA, the CDR3 is TGTGCCAGCAGCTTTTCGCGGGCGGAGGAGCAGTACTTC. This sequence encodes CASSFSRAEEQYF.

The chain recombines TRBV7-2 with TRBJ2-7; 7 bases fit TRBD2. The length of the CDR3 is 16 residues. Germline V gives CDR1 SGHTA, CDR2 FQGNSA. Trimming cost V 0 bases and J 6 bases; bases outside gene matches: 11. In nucleotides, the CDR3 is TGTGCCAGCAGCTTAGCGCGATTCGGGGGGACGGGCGAGCAGTACTTC. Residues: CASSLARFGGTGEQYF.

This CDR3 reads CASSFLQSTDTQYF. Here the CDR3 DNA reads TGCGCCAGCAGCTTTCTGCAGAGCACAGATACGCAGTATTTT. The rearrangement links TRBV5-1 to TRBJ2-3, with unresolved D. This CDR3 contains 14 residues. The V gene's germline CDR1 is SGHRS and CDR2 YFSETQ. Trimming pared 2 bases from V and 0 bases from J, leaving 7 bases between.